These 21 T cell receptor beta chains share one sample of origin, sequenced in a study of cytomegalovirus exposure and HLA in healthy donors. The PCR made use of 60 Vbeta and 13 Jbeta primers. Using immunoSEQ multiplex PCR, the repertoire was profiled, and TCRdb retains in-frame clones only, with some absent. In the table there are 130,000 or so clones, approximately 71% of which are singletons. The sequenced material came from PBMCs. These receptors were taken from a man in his forties in good health and CMV-seronegative.

The chain recombines TRBV19 with TRBJ1-1; 10 positions agree with TRBD1. The CDR3 is 14 amino acids. V lost 7 bases, J lost 5 bases, and 7 bases stayed unmatched. CDR1 and CDR2 from the germline V gene are LNHDA and SQIVND (reference sequence). This chain's CDR3 is CASNRDRGNTEAFF. The DNA of the CDR3 is TGTGCCAGTAACAGGGACAGGGGAAATACTGAAGCTTTCTTT.

This clone was seen a few times. The V and J genes are TRBV5-1 and TRBJ1-1, with 7 bases aligning to TRBD1. This CDR3 spans 15 amino acids. Per germline, CDR1 SGHRS and CDR2 YFSETQ. Trimming took 2 bases from V and 5 from J; bases not matched to a gene: 9. CDR3 DNA sequence: TGCGCCAGCAGCTTCGGGCGACAGGGATGGACTGAAGCTTTCTTT. Its protein product is CASSFGRQGWTEAFF.

This chain uses TRBV7-2 with TRBJ2-5, with 9 bases aligning to TRBD2. The germline V gene has CDR1 SGHTA and CDR2 FQGNSA. Losses at the gene ends were 3 bases for V and 1 base for J; bases not matched to a gene: 3. The CDR3 is 15 residues long. CDR3 protein: CASSFSGGLQETQYF. DNA of the CDR3: TGTGCCAGCAGCTTTAGCGGGGGCCTCCAAGAGACCCAGTACTTC.

Remarks on this clone: At one boundary the junction diverges from the germline segment, which might be a read error. The chain links TRBV4-2 to TRBJ2-3, with 12 positions matching TRBD1. Germline CDR1 is LGHNA and CDR2 is YNFKEQ. CDR3 size: 16 residues. The CDR3 nucleotides read TGTGCCAGCAGCCAAGTTGGGACAGGGGGCACCGATACGCAGTATTTT. This codes for CASSQVGTGGTDTQYF.

The chain has TRBV19 and TRBJ2-1; 11 nucleotides align to TRBD2. Germline V gene sequence: CDR1 LNHDA, CDR2 SQIVND (reference sequence). CDR3 length equals 17 residues. After removal of 8 bases from V and 4 bases from J, the junction contained 13 bases not matched to a gene. CDR3 sequence reads: CASLGTSGPYTYNEQFF. The DNA of the CDR3 is TGTGCCAGTCTCGGGACTAGCGGACCCTATACATACAATGAGCAGTTCTTC.

The chain employs TRBV7-9 and TRBJ1-1; D is undetermined. Trimming stripped 5 bases from V and 7 bases from J, with 17 bases between. CDR1 and CDR2 from the germline V gene are SEHNR and FQNEAQ (reference sequence). The length of the CDR3 is 14 residues. The CDR3 is CASSEEYTPSEAFF. Here the CDR3 DNA reads TGTGCCAGCAGCGAGGAGTACACCCCAAGTGAAGCTTTCTTT.

This chain connects TRBV7-9 to TRBJ2-6; D perhaps matches TRBD1 (5 bases). With 5 bases removed from V and 8 bases from J, the gap between germline ends came to 13 bases. The CDR3 runs to 14 residues. Germline V gives CDR1 SEHNR, CDR2 FQNEAQ (reference sequence). The DNA of the CDR3 is TGTGCCAGCAGCCCCCCAAAGGGGTCCAACGTCCTGACTTTC. This sequence encodes CASSPPKGSNVLTF.

The chain links TRBV5-1 to TRBJ1-1; D is unclear. The CDR3 consists of 14 residues. V was pared by 4 bases and J by 0 bases, with 10 bases between. Per germline, CDR1 SGHRS and CDR2 YFSETQ. The CDR3 nucleotides read TGCGCCAGCAGCCAGGTACAAGTGAACACTGAAGCTTTCTTT. The encoded protein is CASSQVQVNTEAFF.

The CDR3 DNA reads as TGTGCCAGCAGCTCACGACAGGGGGACACTGAAGCTTTCTTT. It yields the protein CASSSRQGDTEAFF. The chain uses TRBV5-5 and TRBJ1-1, with TRBD1 matching over 9 bases. The CDR3 covers 14 residues. In germline, CDR1 is SGHKS, CDR2 YYEKEE (reference sequence). V gave up 3 bases and J gave up 3 bases; unmatched junction bases: 3.

This clone was seen more than once but under ten times. V gene TRBV7-6 combines with J gene TRBJ2-1; TRBD2 matches 9 bases. Germline loops: CDR1 SGHVS, CDR2 FNYEAQ. The CDR3 totals 21 residues. V shed 3 bases and J 0 bases; nucleotides not matched to a gene: 18. The CDR3 loop is CASSFPRGGSGGPSSYNEQFF. As DNA, the CDR3 is TGTGCCAGCAGCTTTCCCCGGGGGGGAAGCGGGGGGCCGAGCTCCTACAATGAGCAGTTCTTC.

The rearrangement joins TRBV7-6 to TRBJ2-7; possible D gene TRBD1, 5 bases. V was shortened by 4 bases and J by 1 base, with 11 bases between the two germline ends. Germline CDR1 SGHVS, CDR2 FNYEAQ. This CDR3 spans 14 amino acids. The CDR3 region is CASSSTTESYEQYF. The CDR3 coding sequence is TGTGCCAGCAGCTCTACGACAGAATCCTACGAGCAGTACTTC.

This clone was picked up one time. V gene TRBV5-8 combines with J gene TRBJ1-2; 7 nucleotides match TRBD1. This CDR3 contains 14 residues. The V segment lost 7 bases and the J segment 2 bases; nucleotides outside the gene matches: 8. Germline V gives CDR1 SGHTS, CDR2 YDEGEE. The CDR3, as DNA: TGTGCCAGCGAAAAGGGGGCAGCGAACTATGGCTACACCTTC. This gives the protein CASEKGAANYGYTF.

This chain links TRBV4-3 with TRBJ2-2; TRBD1 might be the D (6 bases). V dropped 1 base and J dropped 5 bases, with 11 bases sitting between them. Germline V lookup: CDR1 LGHNA, CDR2 YSLEER. The CDR3 extends over 15 amino acids. For the CDR3, the DNA is TGCGCCAGCAGCCAAGGCGCGAGGGGGACCGGGGAGCTGTTTTTT. As protein: CASSQGARGTGELFF.

The chain uses TRBV5-4 and TRBJ1-2, with 7 positions matching TRBD1. From germline, CDR1 is SGHNT and CDR2 YYREEE (reference sequence). Germline trimming cut 1 base from V and 1 base from J; bases unmatched to any gene: 13. The CDR3 runs 18 residues. This CDR3 reads CASSLFVTGVADNYGYTF. The DNA for the CDR3 is TGTGCCAGCAGCTTGTTCGTTACAGGGGTGGCCGATAACTATGGCTACACCTTC.

In its sample, this clone was seen a few times. V usage is TRBV5-1 and J usage is TRBJ1-1; TRBD1 might be the D (6 bases). Germline V CDR1 and CDR2: SGHRS, YFSETQ. CDR3 length equals 14 residues. The V end was cut by 5 bases, the J end by 4 bases, with 15 bases between. In DNA form, the CDR3 reads TGCGCCAGCAGAGCGGGGGGCGCCGGCACTGAAGCTTTCTTT. Translated, it gives CASRAGGAGTEAFF.

A note on this clone: The conserved closing phenylalanine or tryptophan is absent in this CDR3, likely reflecting a read error. The gene calls are TRBV5-1 and TRBJ2-3; D is possibly TRBD2 (7 bases). With 3 bases removed from V and 5 bases from J, the gap between germline ends came to 10 bases. The CDR3 covers 13 residues. Per germline, CDR1 SGHRS and CDR2 YFSETQ. CDR3 nucleotide sequence: TGCGCCAGCAGCTGGGGGGGCGGAGATACGCAGTATCTT. It translates to CASSWGGGDTQYL.

The chain joins TRBV7-2 to TRBJ2-5; 9 bases map to TRBD2. The end of the DNA is better explained by TRBJ2-7, so the J call may be wrong. The CDR3 is 15 amino acids. The germline CDR1 and CDR2 sequences are SGHTA and FQGNSA. CDR3 loop: CASSRFGGGAREQYF. As DNA, the CDR3 is TGTGCCAGCAGTCGCTTCGGCGGGGGGGCCCGCGAGCAGTACTTC.

The V gene is TRBV18, the J gene TRBJ2-7, with 8 bases aligning to TRBD1. J lost 6 bases, V lost 6 bases, and 10 bases had no gene match. Germline-derived CDR1 and CDR2 are KGHSH and LQKENI. The CDR3 spans 14 residues. Here the CDR3 DNA reads TGTGCCAGCTCGCTGGACAGGGCCCCCTCCGAGCAGTACTTC. It encodes CASSLDRAPSEQYF.

This clone was found a few times. The chain recombines TRBV5-4 with TRBJ2-7, with a weak D call TRBD2 (7 bases). The CDR3 has 14 amino acids. Trimming removed 1 base at V and 4 bases at J, with 12 bases between. The germline V gene encodes CDR1 SGHNT and CDR2 YYREEE (reference sequence). The CDR3 nucleotides read TGTGCCAGCAGCTTGCGGGGGGCTCCGTACGAGCAGTACTTC. This codes for CASSLRGAPYEQYF.

This clone was counted a few times. The chain combines TRBV7-3 with TRBJ1-6; tentative D call: TRBD1 (5 bases). The CDR3 loop spans 14 amino acids. Trimming left V 5 bases short and J 6 bases short, with 11 bases between. Germline lookup yields CDR1 SGHTA and CDR2 FQGTGA. The CDR3 loop is CASSQQGINSPLHF. DNA for the CDR3: TGTGCCAGCAGCCAGCAGGGAATTAATTCACCCCTCCACTTT.

The chain links TRBV4-2 to TRBJ1-1, with 8 bases that match TRBD1. Germline values: CDR1 LGHNA, CDR2 YNFKEQ. Trimming cost V 2 bases and J 4 bases; bases outside gene matches: 6. The CDR3 covers 15 residues. The CDR3 reads CASSQQTGASTEAFF. The CDR3 bases are TGTGCCAGCAGCCAACAGACAGGGGCCAGCACTGAAGCTTTCTTT.